This T cell receptor beta chain originates from a study of blood T cell repertoires in COVID-19. This clone was recorded only once. The CDR3 totals 14 residues. Germline V gene lookup returns CDR1 SGDLS and CDR2 YYNGEE. The ends lost 3 bases at V and 6 bases at J; junction bases unmatched: 6. In the authors' methods: Using reference gene primer amplification, nucleated cell counts were estimated. Clones were read by immunoSEQ multiplex PCR, and TCRdb kept only the in-frame ones, dropping some. The DNA was the basis for D and trimming; V, J and clone size are from that table. The sample lists around 230,000 clones, roughly 89% occurring once.

Material: PBMCs or T cells enriched from blood (not recorded which). This sequence was found in a woman aged 40 to 50 with acute COVID-19. The chain is built from TRBV9 and TRBJ2-1; 7 nucleotides agree with TRBD1. The CDR3 sequence is CASSARQGFNEQFF. The CDR3, as DNA: TGTGCCAGCAGCGCTCGACAGGGCTTCAATGAGCAGTTCTTC.